This T cell receptor (beta chain) emerged from a study of blood T cell repertoires in COVID-19. Authors' analysis steps: Amplification from reference gene primers served as the basis for estimated nucleated cell counts. Here immunoSEQ multiplex PCR was the method, and the copy in TCRdb shows in-frame clones only, minus some. The DNA gave D and trimming, while V, J and clone size come from that table. The profile shows 250,000 to 350,000 clones, nearly 90% of them singletons. This CDR3 has 16 residues. Germline V gene data show CDR1 as LNHDA and CDR2 as SQIVND (reference sequence). Trimming took 5 bases from V and 0 from J, leaving 14 bases between them.

The J gene is TRBJ1-5, the V gene TRBV19; D may be TRBD1 (6 bases). Sequencing was carried out using PBMCs or T cells enriched from blood (not recorded which). The receptor's source is a woman between 18 and 29 years old with acute COVID-19. CDR3 sequence: CASSWQGINSNQPQHF. The CDR3 DNA follows: TGTGCCAGTAGTTGGCAGGGGATTAATAGCAATCAGCCCCAGCATTTT.